Sequencing of this T cell receptor beta chain was carried out in a study of human T cells and chemical hapten exposure. Across the whole study: For sensitization, 2% DPC was applied to an approximately 2 cm by approximately 2 cm patch of upper inner arm skin.

This clonotype has a count of ten or more. Regarding time point: patch test 2, 6 weeks after DPC sensitization. Specified treatment: therapeutic diphenylcyclopropenone sensitization with weekly scalp DPC. Germline assignment: CDR1 SQVTM and CDR2 ANQGSEA. The length of the CDR3 is 13 residues. V lost 7 bases and J lost 2, with 14 bases in between. TCRdb re-called the RACE reads with MiXCR, one entry per CDR3 protein. The data hold approximately 85,000 distinct CDR3 sequences, with roughly 10% observed a single time. This TCR was sampled from a woman in her 30s with alopecia areata. Some clones in this sample may be carry-over from other donors' samples. The sequencing here drew on whole blood, taken in connection with sensitization to the hapten diphenylcyclopropenone (DPC). This sequence joins TRBV29-1 and TRBJ1-1; D perhaps matches TRBD1 (6 bases). In DNA form, the CDR3 reads TGCAGCGGCCTAGGACAGTCTAACACTGAAGCTTTCTTT. Translating gives CSGLGQSNTEAFF. Using reference TRBV29-1 and TRBJ1-1 for the parts outside the CDR3, the full variable domain is SAVISQKPSRDICQRGTSLTIQCQVDSQVTMMFWYRQQPGQSLTLIATANQGSEATYESGFVIDKFPISRPNLTFSTLTVSNMSPEDSSIYLCSGLGQSNTEAFFGQGTRLTVV.